A selection of T cell receptor beta chains follows, all from one sample in a study of CD8 T cells in ankylosing spondylitis. A single record per CDR3 protein comes from TCRdb applying MiXCR to the 5' RACE reads. The sample lists about 160,000 distinct CDR3 sequences, 15% to 20% occurring once. The sample taken for sequencing was blood, either unsorted or a sorted T cell fraction (not recorded which). The receptors come from a male donor with ankylosing spondylitis or in good health (not recorded which). Each CDR3 is given with its conserved first and last residue. A D gene is named only where the DNA matches it firmly. The size entry is marked missing in some rows and otherwise reads once, few, many or a size class.

j_call clone_size d_call v_call cdr3_aa cdr3_nt
TRBJ2-2 many . TRBV20-1 CSANPEGSQGTGELFF TGCAGTGCTAACCCTGAGGGTAGTCAGGGCACCGGGGAGCTGTTTTTT
TRBJ2-1 . TRBD1 TRBV25-1 CASTARDRGRSEQFF TGTGCCAGCACCGCCAGGGACAGGGGGCGAAGTGAGCAGTTCTTC
TRBJ2-1 . . TRBV5-1 CASLFSGAWGDEQFF TGCGCCAGCCTCTTTAGCGGCGCTTGGGGGGATGAGCAGTTCTTC
TRBJ2-1 few TRBD2 TRBV20-1 CSARERDDWLAAVRNEQFF TGCAGTGCTAGAGAGAGAGACGACTGGCTAGCGGCAGTTAGGAACGAGCAGTTCTTC
TRBJ1-1 many . TRBV20-1 CSAGSLGNLREAFF TGCAGTGCTGGGTCCCTGGGAAACCTCCGTGAAGCTTTCTTT
TRBJ2-5 many . TRBV20-1 CSASTRRQETQYF TGCAGTGCTAGTACGCGGCGCCAAGAGACCCAGTACTTC
TRBJ1-1 many . TRBV20-1 CSARAVGGLNTEAFF TGCAGTGCTAGGGCCGTGGGGGGTCTGAACACTGAAGCTTTCTTT
TRBJ2-7 . TRBD2 TRBV12-3/TRBV12-4 CASRETSGRAYEQYF TGTGCCAGCAGGGAGACTAGCGGGAGGGCCTACGAGCAGTACTTC
TRBJ2-5 few . TRBV5-5 CASSLETEQETQYF TGTGCCAGCAGCTTGGAAACAGAACAAGAGACCCAGTACTTC
TRBJ2-2 few . TRBV5-4 CASSPDTSSSTGELFF TGTGCCAGCAGCCCAGATACTAGCTCTTCCACCGGGGAGCTGTTTTTT
TRBJ2-7 . . TRBV20-1 CSAALPAGSLDEQYF TGCAGTGCCGCCCTACCGGCAGGATCCCTAGACGAGCAGTACTTC
TRBJ1-1 many . TRBV5-1 CASSLAGLSAGTEAFF TGCGCCAGCAGCTTGGCCGGGTTAAGTGCTGGCACTGAAGCTTTCTTT
TRBJ1-1 many . TRBV5-1 CASSQDASNTEAFF TGCGCCAGCAGCCAGGACGCCTCGAACACTGAAGCTTTCTTT
TRBJ2-1 many . TRBV20-1 CSARDNNVWGEQFF TGCAGTGCTAGAGATAATAACGTGTGGGGAGAGCAGTTCTTC
TRBJ1-1 few TRBD1 TRBV12-3/TRBV12-4 CASSPTGSGDTEAFF TGTGCCAGCAGTCCGACAGGGTCGGGGGACACTGAAGCTTTCTTT
TRBJ1-2 . TRBD1 TRBV6-5 CASSRQGLRDYGYTF TGTGCCAGCAGTCGACAGGGACTCAGGGACTATGGCTACACCTTC
TRBJ1-4 many . TRBV20-1 CSATSPLATNEKLFF TGCAGTGCCACCTCCCCACTTGCGACTAATGAAAAACTGTTTTTT
TRBJ2-1 few . TRBV6-1 CASSESRGKQFF TGTGCCAGCAGTGAATCAAGGGGTAAGCAGTTCTTC
TRBJ2-1 . . TRBV7-6 CASSSGEDPYNEQFF TGTGCCAGCAGTTCTGGAGAGGACCCCTACAATGAGCAGTTCTTC
TRBJ1-2 few . TRBV7-2 CASSLGLNYGYTF TGTGCCAGCAGCCTCGGGCTAAACTATGGCTACACCTTC
TRBJ2-7 few TRBD2 TRBV3-1 CASSQVVSGRRVYEQYF TGTGCCAGCAGCCAAGTAGTGAGCGGGAGGAGGGTCTACGAGCAGTACTTC
TRBJ2-5 . TRBD1 TRBV5-6 CASSLRQGETQYF TGTGCCAGCAGCTTGAGACAGGGTGAGACCCAGTACTTC
TRBJ2-7 many TRBD2 TRBV5-1 CASSFDAGGTYEQYF TGCGCCAGCAGCTTCGACGCGGGGGGGACCTACGAGCAGTACTTC
TRBJ1-1 . . TRBV7-9 CASRGQGRPTEAFF TGTGCCAGCAGGGGCCAGGGCCGTCCAACTGAAGCTTTCTTT
TRBJ2-7 . . TRBV7-8 CASSSSAGPNSYEQYF TGTGCCAGCAGCTCCTCGGCAGGGCCCAACTCCTACGAGCAGTACTTC
TRBJ2-1 few . TRBV12-5 CASGYTRANEQFF TGTGCTAGTGGGTATACTAGGGCCAATGAGCAGTTCTTC
TRBJ2-7 many . TRBV20-1 CSARDSRSSYEQYF TGCAGTGCTAGAGATTCTCGCAGCTCCTACGAGCAGTACTTC
TRBJ2-7 . . TRBV29-1 CSVRRSDRSYEQYF TGCAGCGTGCGACGTTCCGACAGATCCTACGAGCAGTACTTC
TRBJ2-1 few . TRBV28 CASSLYRVNEQFF TGTGCCAGCAGTTTATACAGGGTCAATGAGCAGTTCTTC
TRBJ2-1 . TRBD2 TRBV7-8 CASSSGGSDEQFF TGTGCCAGCAGCTCGGGAGGAAGTGATGAGCAGTTCTTC
TRBJ2-2 . . TRBV20-1 CSASSQGPGELFF TGCAGTGCTTCTAGCCAGGGCCCCGGGGAGCTGTTTTTT
TRBJ2-5 few TRBD2 TRBV20-1 CSAREPSGPTQYF TGCAGTGCTAGAGAACCTAGCGGCCCCACCCAGTACTTC
TRBJ2-1 . TRBD2 TRBV2 CASRVGSGRAANEQFF TGTGCCAGCAGGGTTGGAAGCGGGAGGGCGGCCAATGAGCAGTTCTTC